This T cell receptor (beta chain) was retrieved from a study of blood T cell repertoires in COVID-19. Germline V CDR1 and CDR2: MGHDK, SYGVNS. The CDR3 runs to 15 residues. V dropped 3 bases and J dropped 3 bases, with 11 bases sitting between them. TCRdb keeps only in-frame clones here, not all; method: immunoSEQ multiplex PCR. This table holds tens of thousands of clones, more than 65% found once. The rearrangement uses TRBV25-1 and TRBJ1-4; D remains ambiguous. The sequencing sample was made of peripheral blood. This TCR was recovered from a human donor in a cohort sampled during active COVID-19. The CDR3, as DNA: TGTGCCAGCAGTGACGTACAGTCACCTAATGAAAAACTGTTTTTT. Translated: CASSDVQSPNEKLFF.